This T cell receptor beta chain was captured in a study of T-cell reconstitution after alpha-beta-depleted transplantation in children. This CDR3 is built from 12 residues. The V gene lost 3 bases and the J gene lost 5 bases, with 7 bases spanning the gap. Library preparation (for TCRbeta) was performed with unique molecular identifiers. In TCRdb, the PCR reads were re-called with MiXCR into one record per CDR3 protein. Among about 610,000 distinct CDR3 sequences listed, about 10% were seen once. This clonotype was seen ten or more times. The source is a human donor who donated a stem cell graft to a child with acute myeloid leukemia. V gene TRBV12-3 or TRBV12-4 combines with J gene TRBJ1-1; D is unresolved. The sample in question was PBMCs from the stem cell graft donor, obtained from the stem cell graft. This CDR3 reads CASSFTGTEAFF. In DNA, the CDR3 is TGTGCCAGCAGTTTTACGGGAACTGAAGCTTTCTTT.